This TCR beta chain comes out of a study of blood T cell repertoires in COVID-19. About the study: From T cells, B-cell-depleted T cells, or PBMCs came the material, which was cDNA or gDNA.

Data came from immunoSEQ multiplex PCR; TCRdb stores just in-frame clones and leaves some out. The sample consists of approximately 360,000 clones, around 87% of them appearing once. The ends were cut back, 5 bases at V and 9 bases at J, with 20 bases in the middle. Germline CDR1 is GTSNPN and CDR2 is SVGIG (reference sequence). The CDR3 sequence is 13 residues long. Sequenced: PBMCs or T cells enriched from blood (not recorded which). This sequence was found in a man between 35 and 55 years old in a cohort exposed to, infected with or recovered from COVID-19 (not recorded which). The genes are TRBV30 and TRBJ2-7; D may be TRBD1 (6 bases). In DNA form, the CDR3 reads TGTGCCTGGGGGGGACAAGGGCTCACTGGGCAGTACTTC. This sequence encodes CAWGGQGLTGQYF.